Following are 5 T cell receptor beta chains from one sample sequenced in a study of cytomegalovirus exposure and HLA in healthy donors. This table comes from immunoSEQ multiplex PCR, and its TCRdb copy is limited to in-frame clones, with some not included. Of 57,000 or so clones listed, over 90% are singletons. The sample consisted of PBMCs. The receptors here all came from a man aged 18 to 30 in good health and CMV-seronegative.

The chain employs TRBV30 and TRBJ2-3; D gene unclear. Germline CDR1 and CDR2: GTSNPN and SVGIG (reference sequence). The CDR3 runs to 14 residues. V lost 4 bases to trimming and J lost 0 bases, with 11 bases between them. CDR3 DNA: TGTGCCTGGAAACGCGGAGCTAGCACAGATACGCAGTATTTT. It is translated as CAWKRGASTDTQYF.

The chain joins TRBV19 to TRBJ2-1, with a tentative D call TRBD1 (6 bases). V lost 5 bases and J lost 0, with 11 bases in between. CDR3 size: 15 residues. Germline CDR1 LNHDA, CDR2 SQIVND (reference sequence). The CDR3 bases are TGTGCCAGTAGTCCAGGGGTGAGCTCCTACAATGAGCAGTTCTTC. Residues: CASSPGVSSYNEQFF.

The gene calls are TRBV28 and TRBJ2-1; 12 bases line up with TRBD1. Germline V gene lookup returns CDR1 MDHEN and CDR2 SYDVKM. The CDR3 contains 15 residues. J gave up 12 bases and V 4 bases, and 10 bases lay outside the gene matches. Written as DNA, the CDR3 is TGTGCCAGCAGTTCGGGGACAGGGGGCGGAAGAGGGCAGTTCTTC. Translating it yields CASSSGTGGGRGQFF.

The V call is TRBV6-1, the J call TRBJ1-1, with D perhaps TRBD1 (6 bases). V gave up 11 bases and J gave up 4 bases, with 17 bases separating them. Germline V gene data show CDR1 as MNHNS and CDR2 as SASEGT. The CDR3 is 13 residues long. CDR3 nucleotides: TGTGCCGGCAACAGGGCGAGTAGCACTGAAGCTTTCTTT. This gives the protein CAGNRASSTEAFF.

The CDR3 protein is CSANGPIGAFF. Written as DNA, the CDR3 is TGCAGTGCTAATGGGCCCATTGGGGCTTTCTTT. V is TRBV20-1 and J is TRBJ1-1, with D unresolved. Trimming pared 4 bases from V and 11 bases from J, leaving 14 bases between. CDR1 is DFQATT, CDR2 SNEGSKA, per germline (reference sequence). CDR3 length: 11 residues.